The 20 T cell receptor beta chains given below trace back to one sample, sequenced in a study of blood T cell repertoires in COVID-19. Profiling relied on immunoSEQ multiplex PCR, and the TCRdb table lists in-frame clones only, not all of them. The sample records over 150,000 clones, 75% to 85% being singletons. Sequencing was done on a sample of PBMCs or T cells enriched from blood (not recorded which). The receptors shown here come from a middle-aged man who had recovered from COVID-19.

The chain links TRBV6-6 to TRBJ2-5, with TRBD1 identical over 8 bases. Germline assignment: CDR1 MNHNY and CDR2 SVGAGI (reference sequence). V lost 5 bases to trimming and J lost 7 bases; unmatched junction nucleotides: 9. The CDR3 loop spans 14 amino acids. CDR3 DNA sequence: TGTGCCAGCAGTCGGGGACAGGCCGGGGGGACCCAGTACTTC. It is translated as CASSRGQAGGTQYF.

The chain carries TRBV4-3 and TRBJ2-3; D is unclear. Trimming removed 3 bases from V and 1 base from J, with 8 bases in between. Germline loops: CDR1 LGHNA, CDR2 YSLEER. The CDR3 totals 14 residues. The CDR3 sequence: CASSHIQGTDTQYF. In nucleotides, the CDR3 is TGCGCCAGCAGCCATATCCAGGGCACAGATACGCAGTATTTT.

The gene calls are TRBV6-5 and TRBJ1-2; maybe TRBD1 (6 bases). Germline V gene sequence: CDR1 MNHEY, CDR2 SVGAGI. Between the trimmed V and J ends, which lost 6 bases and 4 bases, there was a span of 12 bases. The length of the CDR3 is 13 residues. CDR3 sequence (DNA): TGTGCCAGCAGCTCAGGGGAGAGCTATGGCTACACCTTC. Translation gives CASSSGESYGYTF.

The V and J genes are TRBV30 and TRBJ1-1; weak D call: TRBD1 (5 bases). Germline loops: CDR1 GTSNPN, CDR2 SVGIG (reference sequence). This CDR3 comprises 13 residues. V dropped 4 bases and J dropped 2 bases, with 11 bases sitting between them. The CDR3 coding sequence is TGTGCCTGGAATAGGGGCCCAAACACTGAAGCTTTCTTT. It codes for CAWNRGPNTEAFF.

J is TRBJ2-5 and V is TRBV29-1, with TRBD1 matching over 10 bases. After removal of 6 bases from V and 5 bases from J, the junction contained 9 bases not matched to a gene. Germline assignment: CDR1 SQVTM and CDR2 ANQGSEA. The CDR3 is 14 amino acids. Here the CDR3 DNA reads TGCAGCGTGAGGGGACAGGGGATAGGGGAGACCCAGTACTTC. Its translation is CSVRGQGIGETQYF.

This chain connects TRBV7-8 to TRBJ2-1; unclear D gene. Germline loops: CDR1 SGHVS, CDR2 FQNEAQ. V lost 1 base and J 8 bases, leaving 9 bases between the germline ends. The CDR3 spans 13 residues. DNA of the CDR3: TGTGCCAGCAGCTTAGAACTAAGTGATGAGCAGTTCTTC. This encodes CASSLELSDEQFF. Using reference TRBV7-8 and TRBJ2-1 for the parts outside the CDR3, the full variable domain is GAGVSQSPRYKVAKRGQDVALRCDPISGHVSLFWYQQALGQGPEFLTYFQNEAQLDKSGLPSDRFFAERPEGSVSTLKIQRTQQEDSAVYLCASSLELSDEQFFGPGTRLTVL.

The CDR3 DNA follows: TGTGCCAGCAGTGAGGGATCCGCGACCGGGGTAAACTATGGCTACACCTTC. It specifies CASSEGSATGVNYGYTF. The genes are TRBV4-2 and TRBJ1-2; the D is unclear. Between the trimmed V and J ends, which lost 6 bases and 2 bases, there was a span of 22 bases. Germline CDR1 reads LGHNA; CDR2 reads YNFKEQ. CDR3 size: 17 residues.

The CDR3 sequence is CASSVPGVGELFF. CDR3 DNA sequence: TGTGCCAGCAGCGTCCCGGGGGTAGGGGAGCTGTTTTTT. This chain uses TRBV7-6 with TRBJ2-2; TRBD2 might be the D (6 bases). V lost 5 bases to trimming and J lost 8 bases, with 12 bases between them. This CDR3 is 13 amino acids long. CDR1 SGHVS and CDR2 FNYEAQ come from the germline V gene.

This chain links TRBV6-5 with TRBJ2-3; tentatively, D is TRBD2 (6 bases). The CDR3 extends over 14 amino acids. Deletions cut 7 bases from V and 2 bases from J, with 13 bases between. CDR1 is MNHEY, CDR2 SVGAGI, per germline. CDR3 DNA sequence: TGTGCCAGCAACCACGGGGGTCCCACAGATACGCAGTATTTT. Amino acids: CASNHGGPTDTQYF.

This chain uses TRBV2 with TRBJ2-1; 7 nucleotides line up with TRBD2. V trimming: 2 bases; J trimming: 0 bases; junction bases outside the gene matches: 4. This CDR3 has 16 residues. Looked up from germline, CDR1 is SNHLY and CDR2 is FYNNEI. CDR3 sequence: CASSETERGSYNEQFF. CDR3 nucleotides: TGTGCCAGCAGTGAAACGGAGCGGGGCTCCTACAATGAGCAGTTCTTC.

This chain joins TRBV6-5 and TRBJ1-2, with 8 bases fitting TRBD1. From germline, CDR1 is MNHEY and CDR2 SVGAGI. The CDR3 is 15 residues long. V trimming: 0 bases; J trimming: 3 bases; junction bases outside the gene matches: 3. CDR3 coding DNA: TGTGCCAGCAGTTACTCCCGACAGGGGCACTATGGCTACACCTTC. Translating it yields CASSYSRQGHYGYTF.

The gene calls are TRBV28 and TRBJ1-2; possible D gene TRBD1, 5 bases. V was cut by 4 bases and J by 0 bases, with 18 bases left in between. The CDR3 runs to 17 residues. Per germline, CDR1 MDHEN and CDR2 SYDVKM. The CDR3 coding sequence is TGTGCCAGCAGTTCGGCGGGGCAGGACATAACTAACTATGGCTACACCTTC. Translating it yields CASSSAGQDITNYGYTF.

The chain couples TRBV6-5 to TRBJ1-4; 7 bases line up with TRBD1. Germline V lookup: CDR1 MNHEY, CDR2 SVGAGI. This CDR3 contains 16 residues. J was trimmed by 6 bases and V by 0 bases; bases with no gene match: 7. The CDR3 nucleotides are TGTGCCAGCAGTTACTCGAAGGCAGGGGGATATGAAAAACTGTTTTTT. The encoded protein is CASSYSKAGGYEKLFF.

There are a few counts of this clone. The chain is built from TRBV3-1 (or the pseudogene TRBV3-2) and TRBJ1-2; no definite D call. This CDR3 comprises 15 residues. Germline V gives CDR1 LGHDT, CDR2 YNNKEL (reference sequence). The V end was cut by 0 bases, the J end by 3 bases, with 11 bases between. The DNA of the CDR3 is TGTGCCAGCAGCCAAGATTCCGGGAACTACTATGGCTACACCTTC. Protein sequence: CASSQDSGNYYGYTF.

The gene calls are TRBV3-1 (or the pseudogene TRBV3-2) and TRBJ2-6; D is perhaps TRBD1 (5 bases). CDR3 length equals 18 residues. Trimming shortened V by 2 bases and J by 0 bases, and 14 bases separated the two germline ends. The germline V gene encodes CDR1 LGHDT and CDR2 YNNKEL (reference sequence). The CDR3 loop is CASSQWTQRGSGANVLTF. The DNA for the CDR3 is TGTGCCAGCAGCCAATGGACACAAAGGGGCTCTGGGGCCAACGTCCTGACTTTC.

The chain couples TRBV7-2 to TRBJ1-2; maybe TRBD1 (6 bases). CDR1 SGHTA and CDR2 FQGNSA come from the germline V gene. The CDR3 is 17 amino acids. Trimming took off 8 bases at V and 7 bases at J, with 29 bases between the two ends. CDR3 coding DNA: TGTGCCAGCCACCATGGGGGGGGGCGATCAGGTTTGGTTGGCTACACCTTC. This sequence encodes CASHHGGGRSGLVGYTF.

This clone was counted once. The DNA for the CDR3 is TGCGCCAGCAGCTCCGAGACAGGGGTCTACAATGAGCAGTTCTTC. Encoded protein: CASSSETGVYNEQFF. The J gene is TRBJ2-1, the V gene TRBV5-1, with 8 nucleotides matching TRBD1. The V and J ends lost 3 bases and 3 bases, in that order; junction bases with no gene match: 5. The germline CDR1 and CDR2 sequences are SGHRS and YFSETQ. CDR3 length equals 15 residues.

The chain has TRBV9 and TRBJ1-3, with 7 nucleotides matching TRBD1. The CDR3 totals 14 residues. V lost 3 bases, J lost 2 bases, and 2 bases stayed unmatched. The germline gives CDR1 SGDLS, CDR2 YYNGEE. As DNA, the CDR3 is TGTGCCAGCAGCGAACAGGGGACTGGAAACACCATATATTTT. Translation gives CASSEQGTGNTIYF.

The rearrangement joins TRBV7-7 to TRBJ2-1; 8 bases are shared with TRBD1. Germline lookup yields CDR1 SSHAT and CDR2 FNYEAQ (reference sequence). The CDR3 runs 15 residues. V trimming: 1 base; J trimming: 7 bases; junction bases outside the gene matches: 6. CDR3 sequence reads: CASSLGPGGVNEQFF. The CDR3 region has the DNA TGTGCCAGCAGCTTAGGGCCAGGGGGCGTGAATGAGCAGTTCTTC.

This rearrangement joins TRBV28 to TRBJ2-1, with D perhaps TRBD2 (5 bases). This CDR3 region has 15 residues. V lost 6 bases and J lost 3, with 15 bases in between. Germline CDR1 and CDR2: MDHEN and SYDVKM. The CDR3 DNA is TGTGCCAGCAGCGACCCCCGCGGAGGCTACAATGAGCAGTTCTTC. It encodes CASSDPRGGYNEQFF.